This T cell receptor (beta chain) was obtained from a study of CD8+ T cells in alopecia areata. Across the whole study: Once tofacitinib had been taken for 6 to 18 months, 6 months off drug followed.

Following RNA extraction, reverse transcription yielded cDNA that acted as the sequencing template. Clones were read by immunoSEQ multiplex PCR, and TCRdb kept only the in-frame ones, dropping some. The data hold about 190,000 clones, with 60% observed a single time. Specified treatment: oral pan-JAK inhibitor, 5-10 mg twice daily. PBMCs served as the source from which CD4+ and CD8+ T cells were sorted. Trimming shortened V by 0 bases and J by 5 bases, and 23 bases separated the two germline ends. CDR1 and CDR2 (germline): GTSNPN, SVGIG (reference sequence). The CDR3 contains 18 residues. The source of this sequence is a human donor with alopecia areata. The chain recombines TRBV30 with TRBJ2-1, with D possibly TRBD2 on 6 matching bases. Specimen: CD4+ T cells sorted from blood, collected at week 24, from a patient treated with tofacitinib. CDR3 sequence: CAWSVDGWRGRKDNEQFF. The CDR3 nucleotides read TGTGCCTGGAGTGTAGACGGCTGGCGGGGAAGAAAAGACAATGAGCAGTTCTTC.